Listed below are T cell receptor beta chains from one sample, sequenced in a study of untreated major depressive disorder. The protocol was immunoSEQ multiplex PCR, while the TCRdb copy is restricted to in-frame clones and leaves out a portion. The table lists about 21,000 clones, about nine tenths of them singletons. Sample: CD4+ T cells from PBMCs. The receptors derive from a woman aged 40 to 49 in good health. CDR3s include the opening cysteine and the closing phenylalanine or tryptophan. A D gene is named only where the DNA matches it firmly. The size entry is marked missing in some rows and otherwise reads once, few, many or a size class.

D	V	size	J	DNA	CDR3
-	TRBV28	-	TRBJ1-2	TGTGCCAGCCGGGGATACGTAGGCTACACCTTC	CASRGYVGYTF
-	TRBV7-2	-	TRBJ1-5	TGTGCCAGCAGCTTGATTACAGGACGCTCTTTGGATCAGCCCCAGCATTTT	CASSLITGRSLDQPQHF
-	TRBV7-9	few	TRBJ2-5	TGTGCCAGCAGCTTAGATGCAAGGGAGACCCAGTACTTC	CASSLDARETQYF
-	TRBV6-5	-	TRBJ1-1	TGTGCCAGCAGAGGCTTAAGGGTCGCTTTCACTGAAGCTTTCTTT	CASRGLRVAFTEAFF
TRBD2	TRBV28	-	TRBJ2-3	TGTGCCAGCAGTCCCCCACAGCGGGGGGTTATGGATACGCAGTATTTT	CASSPPQRGVMDTQYF
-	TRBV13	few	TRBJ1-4	TGTGCCAGCAGCTTAGGTCGAGGTGAAAAACTGTTTTTT	CASSLGRGEKLFF
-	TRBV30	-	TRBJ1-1	TGTGCCTGGAGTGTAGGACAGCGGAACACTGAAGCTTTCTTT	CAWSVGQRNTEAFF
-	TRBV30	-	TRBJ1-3	TGTGCCTGGAGCAGGAAACCCACCTCTGGAAACACCATATATTTT	CAWSRKPTSGNTIYF
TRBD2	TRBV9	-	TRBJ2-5	TGTGCCAGCAGCACCCACGCATCCTCTCGCGGGACTATGGAGACCCAGTACTTC	CASSTHASSRGTMETQYF
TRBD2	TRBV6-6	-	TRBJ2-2	TGTGCCAGCAGTTGGGGCGGGGGGAACACCGGGGAGCTGTTTTTT	CASSWGGGNTGELFF
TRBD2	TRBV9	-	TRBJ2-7	TGTGCCAGCAGCCAAGCGGGAGTTTCCTACGAGCAGTACTTC	CASSQAGVSYEQYF
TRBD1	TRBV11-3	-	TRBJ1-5	TGTGCCAGCAGCTTGCACCACAGGGGCAGCAATCAGCCCCAGCATTTT	CASSLHHRGSNQPQHF
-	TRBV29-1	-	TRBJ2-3	TGCAGCGTTGGGAGTGGGCTGGATACGCAGTATTTT	CSVGSGLDTQYF
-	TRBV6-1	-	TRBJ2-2	TGTGCCAGCAGGCCCCAGGTCACCGGGGAGCTGTTTTTT	CASRPQVTGELFF
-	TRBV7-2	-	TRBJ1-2	TGTGCCAGCAGCTTAGGTATGGCTAATGGCTACACCTTC	CASSLGMANGYTF
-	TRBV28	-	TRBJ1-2	TGTGCCAGCAGTACAGGGTACAGTCTGAATGGGAATGGCTACACCTTC	CASSTGYSLNGNGYTF
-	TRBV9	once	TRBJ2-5	TGTGCCAGCAGCGTAGCCCCGACAGAAGAGACCCAGTACTTC	CASSVAPTEETQYF
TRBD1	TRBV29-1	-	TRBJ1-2	TGCAGCGTCCGAGGGGGGGACAGGGGCTATGGCTACACCTTC	CSVRGGDRGYGYTF
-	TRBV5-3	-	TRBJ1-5	TGTGCCAGAAGTTATCGGATGTGTACGGTTGGGGACCACCCCCTCCAGCCCCAGCATTTT	CARSYRMCTVGDHPLQPQHF
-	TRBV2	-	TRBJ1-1	TGTGCCAGCAGTGTCCGGGCCAGCACTGAAGCTTTCTTT	CASSVRASTEAFF
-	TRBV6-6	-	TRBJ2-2	TGTGCCAGCAGTTACACCACCGGGGAGCTGTTTTTT	CASSYTTGELFF
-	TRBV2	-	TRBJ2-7	TGTGCCAGCAGTGACGAGGGGTCCCACGAGCAGTACTTC	CASSDEGSHEQYF
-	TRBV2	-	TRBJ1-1	TGTGCCAGCAGAGAGGAGGGGAACACTGAAGCTTTCTTT	CASREEGNTEAFF
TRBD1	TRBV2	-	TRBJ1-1	TGTGCCAGCAGGACAGGGGTGAACACTGAAGCTTTCTTT	CASRTGVNTEAFF
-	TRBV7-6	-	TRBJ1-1	TGTGCCAGCAGCTTAATGTCTGGACTGGCCACTGAAGCTTTCTTT	CASSLMSGLATEAFF
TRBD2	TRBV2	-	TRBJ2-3	TGTGCCAGCAGTCAGGGACTAGCGGGAGAAGGAGATACGCAGTATTTT	CASSQGLAGEGDTQYF
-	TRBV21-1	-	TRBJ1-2	TGTGCCAGCAGCAGGGGACTACCGATCTTCCTCTATGGCTACACCTTC	CASSRGLPIFLYGYTF
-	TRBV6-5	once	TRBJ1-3	TGTGCCAGCAGTGAGGGTAGTGGAAACACCATATATTTT	CASSEGSGNTIYF
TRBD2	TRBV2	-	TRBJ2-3	TGTGCCAGCAGAACCGGTCTAGCGGGGCCAGCGGATACGCAGTATTTT	CASRTGLAGPADTQYF
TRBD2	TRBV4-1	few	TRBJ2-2	TGCGCCAGCAGCCAAGATTCAAGGGGCGGGAGACATGGCGGGGAGCTGTTTTTT	CASSQDSRGGRHGGELFF
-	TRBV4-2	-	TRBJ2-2	TGTGCCAGCAGCCATACGGGAAGAATGGGGGAGCTGTTTTTT	CASSHTGRMGELFF
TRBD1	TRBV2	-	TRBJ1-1	TGTGCCAGCTCGGTGATAGGGGGCGTTGGCTCGGAAGCTTTCTTT	CASSVIGGVGSEAFF
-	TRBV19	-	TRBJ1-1	TGTGCCAGTAGTAGACAGAACACTGAAGCTTTCTTT	CASSRQNTEAFF
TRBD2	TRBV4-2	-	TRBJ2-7	TGTGCCAGCAGCGATATACCGGGACTAGCGAGTAGCAGCTCCTACGAGCAGTACTTC	CASSDIPGLASSSSYEQYF
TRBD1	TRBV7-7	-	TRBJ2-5	TGTGCCAGCAGCTTAGCGACAGGGGCAGAGACCCAGTACTTC	CASSLATGAETQYF
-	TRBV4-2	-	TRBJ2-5	TGTGCCAGCAGCCAAGGGGGGGTGGGAGCCATTCAAGAGACCCAGTACTTC	CASSQGGVGAIQETQYF
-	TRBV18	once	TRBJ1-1	TGTGCCAGCTCACCACCCTTTTGGGAACTTCAAGCTTTCTTT	CASSPPFWELQAFF
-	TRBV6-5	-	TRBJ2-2	TGTGCCAGCAGCCTTTCCCCCGGGGAGCTGTTTTTT	CASSLSPGELFF
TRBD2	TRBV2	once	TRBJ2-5	TGTGCCAGCAGTATTGGAACTAGCGGGAGGGGAGAGACCCAGTACTTC	CASSIGTSGRGETQYF
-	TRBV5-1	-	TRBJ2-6	TGCGCCAGCAGTCCTGGGCCTTCGACAACTGGGGCCAACGTCCTGACTTTC	CASSPGPSTTGANVLTF
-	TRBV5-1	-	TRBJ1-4	TGCGCCAGCAATAACGGGAATGAAAAACTGTTTTTT	CASNNGNEKLFF
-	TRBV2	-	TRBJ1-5	TGTGCCAGCAGTCCCAGCCTCAGGGAGCCCCAGCATTTT	CASSPSLREPQHF
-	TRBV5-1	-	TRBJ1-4	TGCGCCAGCAGCTTGGGTATGGGGACCGACGAAAAACTGTTTTTT	CASSLGMGTDEKLFF
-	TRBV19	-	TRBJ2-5	TGTGCCAGTAGTATTTCGGATAGCCAAGAGACCCAGTACTTC	CASSISDSQETQYF
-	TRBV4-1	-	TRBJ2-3	TGCGCCAGCAGCCAGACCTCAGGGAATACGCAGTATTTT	CASSQTSGNTQYF
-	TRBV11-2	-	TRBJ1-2	TGTGCCAGCAGCTTAGGAGTCGGGGGCGACTATGGCTACACCTTC	CASSLGVGGDYGYTF
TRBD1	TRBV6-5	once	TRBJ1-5	TGTGCCAGCAGTTACGACAGGGGGCCCGGTCAGCCCCAGCATTTT	CASSYDRGPGQPQHF
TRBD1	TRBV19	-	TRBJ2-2	TGTGCCAGTATCGGACAGGCGAACACCGGGGAGCTGTTTTTT	CASIGQANTGELFF
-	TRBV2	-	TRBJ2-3	TGTGCCAGCAGTGCCGGGACACATAGCACAGATACGCAGTATTTT	CASSAGTHSTDTQYF